This T cell receptor (beta chain) originates from a study of shared clonotypes between healthy human individuals. This CDR3 is built from 15 residues. The V gene's germline CDR1 is SGDLS and CDR2 YYNGEE. On this clone itself: Its specificity is unknown. This may stem from a read error, because a much larger clone lies one nucleotide away.

Donors included only healthy HIV-negative adults lacking recent acute infections or vaccinations. In the source study's methods: Junction-only sequences without quality scores were provided by ImmunoSEQ, so filtering was different. Sequencing was performed with immunoSEQ multiplex PCR; in TCRdb, only in-frame clones are kept and a portion is missing. From that table come the V and J calls and clone size; the DNA was used to work out D and trimming. The sample includes 470,000 or so clones, 81% of them seen just once. The study's findings and limits: Donor clonotype sharing was expected to depend on sequencing depth.

The sample taken for sequencing was PBMCs. The J gene is TRBJ2-1, the V gene TRBV9; possible D gene TRBD1, 6 bases. The sequence was obtained from a woman aged 40 to 55 in good health. Some clones in this sample may be carry-over from other donors' samples. The CDR3: CAGSSGTKRLNEQFF. The DNA for the CDR3 is TGTGCCGGCAGCTCGGGGACAAAGCGCCTCAATGAGCAGTTCTTC. The full variable domain, rest sourced from reference TRBV9 and TRBJ2-1, is DSGVTQTPKHLITATGQRVTLRCSPRSGDLSVYWYQQSLDQGLQFLIQYYNGEERAKGNILERFSAQQFPDLHSELNLSSLELGDSALYFCAGSSGTKRLNEQFFGPGTRLTVL.